This record looks at one T cell receptor (beta chain) sequence and its context. Antigen unknown. The CDR3 totals 13 residues. With 1 base removed from V and 7 bases from J, the gap between germline ends came to 11 bases. Germline V gene sequence: CDR1 SGHAT, CDR2 FQNNGV. The sample originates from a study of cytotoxic CD8 clonotypes in ibrutinib-treated CLL. Broader study findings: An increase in clonality occurred at ibrutinib response, followed by a return toward baseline at progression.

About 2 micrograms of genomic DNA came from cryopreserved PBMCs for TCR beta libraries. Using immunoSEQ multiplex PCR, the repertoire was profiled, and TCRdb retains in-frame clones only, with some absent. The data contain roughly 220,000 clones, approximately 70% of them seen just once; the ten biggest clones take up about 6.4%. The sample here was PBMCs, taken after 12 months of ibrutinib treatment. The sequence was obtained from a human donor with chronic lymphocytic leukemia. The chain uses TRBV11-2 and TRBJ2-7; tentatively, D is TRBD1 (5 bases). The CDR3 reads CASSLVRAAEQYF. For the CDR3, the DNA is TGTGCCAGCAGCTTAGTCAGGGCCGCGGAGCAGTACTTC.